Below, 29 T cell receptor beta chains from the same sample are listed, as sequenced in a study of cytomegalovirus exposure and HLA in healthy donors. Produced via immunoSEQ multiplex PCR; TCRdb's table is partial and in-frame only. The sample gives 250,000 to 300,000 clones, 65% to 90% of which show up once; 1% is in the top ten. What was sequenced was PBMCs. The source is a young woman in good health and CMV-seronegative.

The V and J genes are TRBV6-6 and TRBJ2-5; TRBD1 matches at 9 bases. The germline CDR1 and CDR2 sequences are MNHNY and SVGAGI (reference sequence). V lost 6 bases to trimming and J lost 2 bases; unmatched junction nucleotides: 4. This CDR3 contains 14 residues. The CDR3 sequence is CASSRQGGQETQYF. DNA for the CDR3: TGTGCCAGCAGCCGACAGGGGGGTCAAGAGACCCAGTACTTC.

The J gene is TRBJ1-1, the V gene TRBV5-1, with D unresolved. Trimming removed 1 base at V and 1 base at J, with 11 bases between. The CDR3 sequence is 15 residues long. Germline loops: CDR1 SGHRS, CDR2 YFSETQ. CDR3 bases: TGCGCCAGCAGCTTGTTAGGAACAGAGAACACTGAAGCTTTCTTT. Its translation: CASSLLGTENTEAFF.

This chain links TRBV11-2 with TRBJ2-4; 7 bases are shared with TRBD1. CDR3 length: 16 residues. CDR1 is SGHAT and CDR2 is FQNNGV in the germline V gene. Trimming cost V 4 bases and J 1 base; bases outside gene matches: 7. As DNA, the CDR3 is TGTGCCAGCAGCTCGGACAGGCCCCTGGCCAAAAACATTCAGTACTTC. It is translated as CASSSDRPLAKNIQYF. The entire variable domain, with the rest obtained from reference TRBV11-2 and TRBJ2-4, is as follows: EAGVAQSPRYKIIEKRQSVAFWCNPISGHATLYWYQQILGQGPKLLIQFQNNGVVDDSQLPKDRFSAERLKGVDSTLKIQPAKLEDSAVYLCASSSDRPLAKNIQYFGAGTRLSVL.

This chain uses TRBV6-5 with TRBJ1-4; D not certain. V was pared by 8 bases and J by 5 bases, with 9 bases between. This CDR3 is 12 amino acids long. CDR1 is MNHEY and CDR2 is SVGAGI in the germline V gene. The CDR3 DNA reads TGTGCCAGCCGCGGCCCAAATGAAAAACTGTTTTTT. Translation: CASRGPNEKLFF.

The sample holds one count of this clone. The chain carries TRBV5-6 and TRBJ2-1; D possibly corresponds to TRBD1 (6 bases). The CDR3 loop spans 15 amino acids. CDR1 and CDR2 from the germline V gene are SGHDT and YYEEEE. With 0 bases removed from V and 6 bases from J, the gap between germline ends came to 13 bases. The CDR3 protein is CASSLGQASFNEQFF. The CDR3 nucleotides read TGTGCCAGCAGCTTGGGACAGGCTTCGTTCAATGAGCAGTTCTTC.

The V call is TRBV5-1, the J call TRBJ2-1, with 14 bases identical to TRBD2. J was trimmed by 6 bases and V by 2 bases; bases with no gene match: 4. The CDR3 sequence is 16 residues long. Germline V gene sequence: CDR1 SGHRS, CDR2 YFSETQ. CDR3 in DNA: TGCGCCAGCAGCTTTGGACTAGCGGGGGGAGGCAATGAGCAGTTCTTC. It specifies CASSFGLAGGGNEQFF.

This chain connects TRBV11-3 to TRBJ1-2; 10 bases are a match to TRBD1. CDR1 SGHNT and CDR2 YENEEA come from the germline V gene. There are 17 residues in the CDR3. V dropped 3 bases and J dropped 1; count of bases not matched to a gene: 8. CDR3 residues: CASSFGPRDRGNYGYTF. The DNA of the CDR3 is TGTGCCAGCAGCTTTGGGCCTCGGGACAGGGGTAACTATGGCTACACCTTC. Filled out from reference TRBV11-3 and TRBJ1-2, the complete variable domain reads EAGVVQSPRYKIIEKKQPVAFWCNPISGHNTLYWYLQNLGQGPELLIRYENEEAVDDSQLPKDRFSAERLKGVDSTLKIQPAELGDSAVYLCASSFGPRDRGNYGYTFGSGTRLTVV.

The CDR3 DNA reads as TGTGCCATCAGGCTAGGGGCCGGGGAGCTGTTTTTT. Its translation: CAIRLGAGELFF. V usage is TRBV10-3 and J usage is TRBJ2-2; tentative D call: TRBD1 (5 bases). From germline, CDR1 is ENHRY and CDR2 SYGVKD. The CDR3 extends over 12 amino acids. Deletions cut 6 bases from V and 6 bases from J, with 8 bases between.

The genes are TRBV27 and TRBJ2-7; TRBD1 is a possible D gene (5 bases). The length of the CDR3 is 13 residues. V was trimmed by 0 bases and J by 3 bases, leaving 6 bases between them. The germline gives CDR1 MNHEY, CDR2 SMNVEV (reference sequence). The CDR3 DNA reads TGTGCCAGCAGTTTATCCCAGGGCTACGAGCAGTACTTC. It yields the protein CASSLSQGYEQYF.

The genes are TRBV19 and TRBJ1-1, with 8 bases matching TRBD1. The CDR3 consists of 14 residues. Losses at the gene ends were 7 bases for V and 6 bases for J; bases not matched to a gene: 10. The germline CDR1 and CDR2 sequences are LNHDA and SQIVND (reference sequence). This CDR3 is CASNLYRGRPEAFF. Here the CDR3 DNA reads TGTGCCAGTAACCTATACAGGGGGAGGCCTGAAGCTTTCTTT. Complete variable domain (other parts from reference TRBV19 and TRBJ1-1): DGGITQSPKYLFRKEGQNVTLSCEQNLNHDAMYWYRQDPGQGLRLIYYSQIVNDFQKGDIAEGYSVSREKKESFPLTVTSAQKNPTAFYLCASNLYRGRPEAFFGQGTRLTVV.

The chain employs TRBV5-6 and TRBJ1-5, with a possible D match to TRBD1 (6 bases). Germline V gene lookup returns CDR1 SGHDT and CDR2 YYEEEE. The CDR3 consists of 14 residues. Trimming removed 5 bases from V and 5 bases from J, with 14 bases in between. The CDR3 nucleotides are TGTGCCAGCAGTTACGGGACAACTTATCAGCCCCAGCATTTT. Translated, it gives CASSYGTTYQPQHF.

This rearrangement joins TRBV5-5 to TRBJ1-2, with no clear D. In germline, CDR1 is SGHKS, CDR2 YYEKEE (reference sequence). With 2 bases removed from V and 4 bases from J, the gap between germline ends came to 9 bases. There are 13 residues in the CDR3. This CDR3 reads CASSFHRAYGYTF. CDR3 coding DNA: TGTGCCAGCAGCTTCCACAGAGCCTATGGCTACACCTTC.

This clone was seen a single time. The rearrangement joins TRBV4-1 to TRBJ1-2; no clear D gene. V lost 4 bases and J lost 4, with 13 bases in between. The CDR3 loop spans 14 amino acids. Per the germline V gene, CDR1 is MGHRA and CDR2 is YSYEKL. The CDR3 sequence is CASSPFPESYGYTF. CDR3 DNA: TGCGCCAGCAGCCCATTTCCAGAAAGCTATGGCTACACCTTC.

J is TRBJ2-3 and V is TRBV9; 15 nucleotides agree with TRBD2. There are 18 residues in the CDR3. Germline trimming cut 1 base from V and 3 bases from J; bases unmatched to any gene: 6. Germline V lookup: CDR1 SGDLS, CDR2 YYNGEE. This CDR3 reads CASSVRGLAGGLTDTQYF. CDR3 bases: TGTGCCAGCAGCGTACGGGGACTAGCGGGGGGTTTGACAGATACGCAGTATTTT.

CDR3 in DNA: TGTGCCAGCAGCTTAGGACAGGGGGCGAAAAAACTGTTTTTT. Its translation is CASSLGQGAKKLFF. This sequence joins TRBV7-2 and TRBJ1-4, with 10 nucleotides matching TRBD1. Germline V gives CDR1 SGHTA, CDR2 FQGNSA. V shed 1 base, J shed 9 bases, and the junction held 2 bases outside the gene matches. CDR3 length: 14 residues.

The chain combines TRBV11-2 with TRBJ2-5; TRBD2 might be the D (5 bases). V gave up 5 bases and J gave up 0 bases, with 10 bases separating them. The CDR3 covers 14 residues. The germline gives CDR1 SGHAT, CDR2 FQNNGV. CDR3 sequence: CASSIAFYQETQYF. CDR3 DNA sequence: TGTGCCAGCAGCATAGCGTTCTACCAAGAGACCCAGTACTTC.

DNA of the CDR3: TGTGCCAGCAGTTTAAAAGGGGATGGCTACACCTTC. It is translated as CASSLKGDGYTF. The chain combines TRBV6-6 with TRBJ1-2; a possible D gene is TRBD1 (5 bases). The V end lost 4 bases, the J end lost 6 bases, and 9 bases lay between the germline ends. CDR3 length: 12 residues. The germline gives CDR1 MNHNY, CDR2 SVGAGI (reference sequence).

V and J are TRBV5-4 and TRBJ2-1, with 9 bases that match TRBD2. The CDR3 runs to 14 residues. V was clipped by 7 bases and J by 7 bases; unmatched bases: 9. Germline V CDR1 and CDR2: SGHNT, YYREEE (reference sequence). The CDR3: CASQAGGQENEQFF. CDR3 bases: TGTGCCAGCCAGGCGGGAGGGCAGGAGAATGAGCAGTTCTTC.

The chain uses TRBV6-5 and TRBJ1-1; D call uncertain. V lost 8 bases, J lost 1 base, and 11 bases lay in between. The CDR3 covers 13 residues. Germline-derived CDR1 and CDR2 are MNHEY and SVGAGI. This CDR3 reads CASASRRNTEAFF. The CDR3 coding sequence is TGTGCCAGCGCATCCAGGCGGAACACTGAAGCTTTCTTT.

The chain links TRBV2 to TRBJ2-3; 8 bases align to TRBD2. In germline, CDR1 is SNHLY, CDR2 FYNNEI. The CDR3 runs to 15 residues. The junction had 8 bases not matched to a gene; V was cut back by 4 bases and J by 5 bases. CDR3 region: CASSGGRGARDTQYF. The CDR3 DNA reads as TGTGCCAGCAGTGGCGGGCGGGGGGCTAGAGATACGCAGTATTTT.

The chain carries TRBV28 and TRBJ1-1; the D gene is possibly TRBD1 (5 bases). The germline V gene encodes CDR1 MDHEN and CDR2 SYDVKM. CDR3 length equals 12 residues. The V gene lost 3 bases and the J gene lost 8 bases, with 10 bases spanning the gap. The CDR3 here is CASSFATVEAFF. For the CDR3, the DNA is TGTGCCAGCAGTTTCGCGACAGTAGAAGCTTTCTTT.

This clone has just one count. V usage is TRBV11-2 and J usage is TRBJ1-1; no firm D call. The germline CDR1 and CDR2 sequences are SGHAT and FQNNGV. The CDR3 runs to 16 residues. Between the trimmed V and J ends, which lost 1 base and 5 bases, there was a span of 17 bases. For the CDR3, the DNA is TGTGCCAGCAGCTTAGCCGGAGGGTTAGCGTGGACTGAAGCTTTCTTT. Translation: CASSLAGGLAWTEAFF. Together with reference TRBV11-2 and TRBJ1-1, the CDR3 gives the full variable domain: EAGVAQSPRYKIIEKRQSVAFWCNPISGHATLYWYQQILGQGPKLLIQFQNNGVVDDSQLPKDRFSAERLKGVDSTLKIQPAKLEDSAVYLCASSLAGGLAWTEAFFGQGTRLTVV.

Only one count was recorded for this clone. The rearrangement links TRBV7-8 to TRBJ1-1; D might be TRBD1 (5 bases). The CDR3 spans 13 residues. Germline lookup yields CDR1 SGHVS and CDR2 FQNEAQ. V lost 5 bases and J lost 1, with 8 bases in between. The DNA for the CDR3 is TGTGCCAGCAGCCCGGGGGGGAACACTGAAGCTTTCTTT. Residues: CASSPGGNTEAFF.

The J gene is TRBJ2-2, the V gene TRBV6-5; 7 bases fit TRBD2. The CDR3 totals 15 residues. CDR1 is MNHEY, CDR2 SVGAGI, per germline. V dropped 4 bases and J dropped 8; count of bases not matched to a gene: 10. As DNA, the CDR3 is TGTGCCAGCAGTTCGGTGGCGGGGGTTTTGGGGGAGCTGTTTTTT. It specifies CASSSVAGVLGELFF.

The chain carries TRBV27 and TRBJ2-1, with TRBD1 matching over 8 bases. The CDR3 runs to 18 residues. The V segment lost 5 bases and the J segment 7 bases; nucleotides outside the gene matches: 19. From germline, CDR1 is MNHEY and CDR2 SMNVEV (reference sequence). CDR3: CASSPMRTGGLEWNEQFF. Written as DNA, the CDR3 is TGTGCCAGCAGTCCCATGCGAACAGGGGGTTTGGAATGGAATGAGCAGTTCTTC.

This chain connects TRBV6-6 to TRBJ1-4, with 8 bases lining up with TRBD1. The V and J ends lost 2 bases and 8 bases, in that order; junction bases with no gene match: 7. The CDR3 runs 15 residues. The germline gives CDR1 MNHNY, CDR2 SVGAGI (reference sequence). The CDR3 region is CASSYRTGKDEKLFF. CDR3 sequence (DNA): TGTGCCAGCAGTTACAGGACAGGGAAAGACGAAAAACTGTTTTTT.

J is TRBJ2-1 and V is TRBV6-1; unclear D gene. The CDR3 is 15 amino acids. Germline V gene lookup returns CDR1 MNHNS and CDR2 SASEGT. V shed 8 bases and J shed 0 bases, with 14 bases lying between them. The CDR3 loop is CASGLSRSSYNEQFF. DNA of the CDR3: TGTGCCAGCGGTCTTAGCAGAAGCTCCTACAATGAGCAGTTCTTC.

The genes are TRBV27 and TRBJ2-7, with D maybe TRBD1 (5 bases). Germline V gives CDR1 MNHEY, CDR2 SMNVEV (reference sequence). V gave up 0 bases and J gave up 2 bases, with 11 bases separating them. This CDR3 is built from 15 residues. Written as DNA, the CDR3 is TGTGCCAGCAGTTTATCTGACAGACAAGCCTACGAGCAGTACTTC. The encoded protein is CASSLSDRQAYEQYF.

This chain links TRBV11-2 with TRBJ2-7; 7 nucleotides agree with TRBD2. In germline, CDR1 is SGHAT, CDR2 FQNNGV. V lost 1 base and J lost 2; bases outside the gene matches: 5. CDR3 length equals 15 residues. CDR3 loop: CASSLGLLATYEQYF. The CDR3 DNA follows: TGTGCCAGCAGCTTAGGTCTACTAGCGACCTACGAGCAGTACTTC.